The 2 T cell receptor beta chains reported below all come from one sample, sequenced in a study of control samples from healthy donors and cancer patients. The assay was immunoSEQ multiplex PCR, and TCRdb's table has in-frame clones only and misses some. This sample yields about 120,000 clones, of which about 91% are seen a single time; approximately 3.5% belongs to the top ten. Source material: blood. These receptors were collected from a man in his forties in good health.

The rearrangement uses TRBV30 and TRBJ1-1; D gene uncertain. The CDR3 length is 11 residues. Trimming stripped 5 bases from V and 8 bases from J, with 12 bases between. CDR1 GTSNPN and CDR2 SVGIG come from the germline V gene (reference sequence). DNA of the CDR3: TGTGCCTGGGGGAGCTTTTGGGAAGCTTTCTTT. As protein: CAWGSFWEAFF.

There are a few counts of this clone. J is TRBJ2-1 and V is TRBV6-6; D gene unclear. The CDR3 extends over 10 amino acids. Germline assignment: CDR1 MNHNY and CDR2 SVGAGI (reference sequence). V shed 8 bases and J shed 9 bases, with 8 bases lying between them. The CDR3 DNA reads TGTGCCAGCGGTGAGGTTGAGCAGTTCTTC. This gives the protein CASGEVEQFF.